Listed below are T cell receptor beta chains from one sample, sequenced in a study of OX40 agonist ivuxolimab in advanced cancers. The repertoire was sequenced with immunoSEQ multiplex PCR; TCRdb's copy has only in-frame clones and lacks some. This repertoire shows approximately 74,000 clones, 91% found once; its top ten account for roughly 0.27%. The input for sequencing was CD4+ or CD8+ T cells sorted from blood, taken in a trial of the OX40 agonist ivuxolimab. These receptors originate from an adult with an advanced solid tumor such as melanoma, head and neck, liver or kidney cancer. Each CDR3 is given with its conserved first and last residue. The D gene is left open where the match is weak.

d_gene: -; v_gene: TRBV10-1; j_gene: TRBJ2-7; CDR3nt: TGCGCCAGCAGTGAGTCTGCAGGGATGTCTTCCGAGCAGTACTTC; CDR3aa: CASSESAGMSSEQYF
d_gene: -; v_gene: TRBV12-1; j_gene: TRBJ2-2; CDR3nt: TGTGCCAGCAGCGAGGGACATGAGACCGGGGAGCTGTTTTTT; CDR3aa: CASSEGHETGELFF
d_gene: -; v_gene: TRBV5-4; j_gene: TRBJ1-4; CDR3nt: TGTGCCAGCAGCTTGGGGTCAGACTCTAATGAAAAACTGTTTTTT; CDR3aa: CASSLGSDSNEKLFF
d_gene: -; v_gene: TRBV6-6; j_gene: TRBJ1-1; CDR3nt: TGTGCCAGCAGTTACACGTCAGGGGTAACTGAAGCTTTCTTT; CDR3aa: CASSYTSGVTEAFF
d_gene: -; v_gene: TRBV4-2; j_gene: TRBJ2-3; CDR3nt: TGTGCCAGCAGCCAAGAGTGGGCTAGCGGCACAGATACGCAGTATTTT; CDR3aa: CASSQEWASGTDTQYF
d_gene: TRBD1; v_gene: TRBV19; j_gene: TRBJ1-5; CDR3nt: TGTGCCAGTATCGACGGGACAGGTTTTGTTAGCAATCAGCCCCAGCATTTT; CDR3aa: CASIDGTGFVSNQPQHF
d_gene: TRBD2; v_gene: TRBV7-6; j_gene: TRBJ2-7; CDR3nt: TGTGCCAGCAGCTTAGCGGATGGTAACGGGAGGAGTGTGGGGAAAAACTACGAGCAGTACTTC; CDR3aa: CASSLADGNGRSVGKNYEQYF
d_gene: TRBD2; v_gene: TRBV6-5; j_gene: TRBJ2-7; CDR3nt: TGTGCCAGCAGTTACCGCCCTAGCGGCTACGAGCAGTACTTC; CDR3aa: CASSYRPSGYEQYF
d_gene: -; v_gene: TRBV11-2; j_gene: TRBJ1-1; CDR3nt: TGTGCCAGCAGCTCTCGGGCCTTGATCATGAACACTGAAGCTTTCTTT; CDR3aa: CASSSRALIMNTEAFF
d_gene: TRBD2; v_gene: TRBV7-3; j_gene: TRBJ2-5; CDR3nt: TGTGCCAGCAGCTTAATGGGAGGGCAAGAGACCCAGTACTTC; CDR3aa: CASSLMGGQETQYF